This record looks at one TCR beta chain sequence and its context. The Seattle patients, enrolled during active infection, were followed longitudinally. The CDR3 has 13 amino acids. Trimming pared 3 bases from V and 1 base from J, leaving 7 bases between. The sample originates from a study of blood T cell repertoires in COVID-19. Study context: COVID-19 samples, acute and convalescent, were from the United States, Italy and Spain.

Authors' data handling: From reference gene primer amplification, estimates of nucleated cell counts were derived. Profiled with immunoSEQ multiplex PCR; TCRdb holds only in-frame clones, not every one. D and trimming come from the DNA, and the V and J calls and clone size come from that table. The sample comprises around 200,000 clones, 75% to 85% of which are singletons, and around 1.3% rests with the top ten. The V call is TRBV12-3 or TRBV12-4, the J call TRBJ2-7; D is possibly TRBD2 (5 bases). The sample was peripheral blood. This TCR came from a woman aged 25-40 years with COVID-19, enrolled during active disease. As DNA, the CDR3 is TGTGCCAGCAGTTTCTGGAGGTCCTACGAGCAGTACTTC. This translates into CASSFWRSYEQYF.